A selection of T cell receptor beta chains follows, all from one sample in a study of cytomegalovirus exposure and HLA in healthy donors. The data were produced by immunoSEQ multiplex PCR, yet TCRdb's version contains in-frame clones alone and is incomplete. The sample lists about 82,000 clones; about 9.4% were seen once. Sequencing input: PBMCs. Receptor source: a man between 60 and 75 years old in good health and CMV-seropositive. CDR3s include the opening cysteine and the closing phenylalanine or tryptophan. A D gene is named only where the DNA matches it firmly. Size is omitted from some rows. Given values are once, few, many or a class for expanded clones.

J	V	length	D	size	CDR3	DNA
TRBJ2-7	TRBV2	15	TRBD2	few	CASSTSGEVGLEQYF	TGTGCCAGCAGCACTAGCGGCGAGGTCGGCTTGGAGCAGTACTTC
TRBJ2-3	TRBV27	14	.	.	CASSLTGYPDTQYF	TGTGCCAGCAGTTTAACAGGGTACCCAGATACGCAGTATTTT
TRBJ2-5	TRBV5-4	14	TRBD2	.	CASSSPKTSETQYF	TGTGCCAGCAGCTCACCAAAGACTAGCGAGACCCAGTACTTC
TRBJ1-3	TRBV30	12	.	few	CACAVGGNTIYF	TGTGCCTGCGCAGTTGGTGGAAACACCATATATTTT
TRBJ2-5	TRBV7-2	15	.	few	CASSLDPGDAKTQYF	TGTGCCAGCAGCTTAGATCCGGGAGACGCGAAGACCCAGTACTTC
TRBJ2-5	TRBV5-1	14	.	few	CASSWIQGKETQYF	TGCGCCAGCAGCTGGATACAGGGAAAAGAGACCCAGTACTTC
TRBJ1-1	TRBV23-1	15	.	.	CASSQSQQAVTEAFF	TGCGCCAGCAGTCAATCCCAACAGGCGGTGACTGAAGCTTTCTTT
TRBJ2-1	TRBV25-1	16	TRBD2	.	CASRSPTSGTWGEQFF	TGTGCCAGCAGGTCCCCGACTAGCGGAACATGGGGTGAGCAGTTCTTC
TRBJ2-1	TRBV7-3	16	TRBD1	.	CASSLTAGGSYNEQFF	TGTGCCAGCAGCTTAACAGCAGGGGGCTCCTACAATGAGCAGTTCTTC
TRBJ2-3	TRBV12-5	14	TRBD2	few	CASGRSGGYDTQYF	TGTGCTAGTGGTCGGAGCGGGGGGTATGATACGCAGTATTTT
TRBJ2-2	TRBV18	14	.	.	CASMTGMNTGELFF	TGTGCCAGCATGACCGGGATGAACACCGGGGAGCTGTTTTTT
TRBJ1-1	TRBV19	12	.	few	CASRLQGTEAFF	TGTGCCAGTAGGCTACAGGGCACTGAAGCTTTCTTT
TRBJ2-7	TRBV5-1	12	.	few	CASSLTRDEQYF	TGCGCCAGCAGCTTAACGAGAGACGAGCAGTACTTC
TRBJ2-1	TRBV4-1	13	.	.	CASSQDQGNEQFF	TGCGCCAGCAGCCAAGATCAGGGGAATGAGCAGTTCTTC
TRBJ2-7	TRBV28	15	TRBD1	few	CASSTGTANTYEQYF	TGTGCCAGCAGTACCGGGACAGCGAACACCTACGAGCAGTACTTC